The 26 T cell receptor beta chains below were found in one sample sequenced in a study of blood T cell repertoires in COVID-19. Generated by immunoSEQ multiplex PCR, the TCRdb table keeps only in-frame clones and is missing some. The sample records about 46,000 clones, 80% to 90% being singletons. Sequencing was performed on peripheral blood. Source of these receptors: an elderly woman with acute or convalescent COVID-19.

The CDR3 here is CASRPRVEYYNEQFF. The CDR3 DNA is TGTGCCAGCAGACCCAGGGTGGAATATTACAATGAGCAGTTCTTC. The gene calls are TRBV6-5 and TRBJ2-1; D perhaps matches TRBD1 (5 bases). Deletions cut 6 bases from V and 4 bases from J, with 16 bases between. The CDR3 runs to 15 residues. Germline V gene data show CDR1 as MNHEY and CDR2 as SVGAGI.

The rearrangement uses TRBV6-5 and TRBJ2-3; D is possibly TRBD1 (6 bases). V lost 10 bases to trimming and J lost 0 bases, with 17 bases between them. CDR3 length equals 15 residues. CDR1 is MNHEY, CDR2 SVGAGI, per germline. CDR3: CATNLRDTSTDTQYF. DNA of the CDR3: TGTGCCACCAATCTCCGGGACACAAGCACAGATACGCAGTATTTT.

The chain's CDR3 is CASSTKNRVADTQYF. CDR3 coding DNA: TGTGCCAGCAGCACCAAGAACAGGGTCGCAGATACGCAGTATTTT. The chain links TRBV11-2 to TRBJ2-3; possibly TRBD1 for D (6 bases). Trimming stripped 5 bases from V and 4 bases from J, with 16 bases between. CDR1 is SGHAT, CDR2 FQNNGV, per germline. The CDR3 length is 15 residues.

The gene calls are TRBV4-2 and TRBJ2-2, with 9 bases matching TRBD2. Germline V lookup: CDR1 LGHNA, CDR2 YNFKEQ. CDR3 length: 18 amino acids. V was pared by 0 bases and J by 4 bases, with 9 bases of the junction left unmatched. CDR3 in amino acids: CASSQDFGAGGLTGELFF. In DNA, the CDR3 is TGTGCCAGCAGCCAAGATTTTGGAGCGGGGGGACTCACCGGGGAGCTGTTTTTT.

The chain is built from TRBV7-3 and TRBJ2-1, with D tentatively TRBD1 (6 bases). The CDR3 has 19 amino acids. V dropped 0 bases and J dropped 3 bases, with 21 bases sitting between them. Germline lookup yields CDR1 SGHTA and CDR2 FQGTGA. The CDR3, as DNA: TGTGCCAGCAGCTTAACCTCCGTCCCAGAAACAGGGAACTACAATGAGCAGTTCTTC. As protein: CASSLTSVPETGNYNEQFF.

This clone was detected a few times. The chain links TRBV20-1 to TRBJ1-3; TRBD1 matches at 8 bases. The CDR3 is 16 amino acids. Germline lookup yields CDR1 DFQATT and CDR2 SNEGSKA (reference sequence). After removal of 3 bases from V and 2 bases from J, the junction contained 9 bases not matched to a gene. CDR3 protein: CSASNPTTGAGNTIYF. CDR3 coding DNA: TGCAGTGCTAGTAACCCGACGACAGGGGCTGGAAACACCATATATTTT.

The chain is built from TRBV6-5 and TRBJ1-2; possibly TRBD1 for D (5 bases). The CDR3 consists of 15 residues. Germline CDR1 and CDR2: MNHEY and SVGAGI. V dropped 2 bases and J dropped 1 base, with 11 bases sitting between them. The CDR3 reads CASSYGGWDNYGYTF. CDR3 sequence (DNA): TGTGCCAGCAGTTACGGGGGGTGGGATAACTATGGCTACACCTTC.

V and J are TRBV15 and TRBJ1-3; D might be TRBD1 (6 bases). The CDR3 is 17 amino acids. CDR1 is LNHNV and CDR2 is YYDKDF in the germline V gene (reference sequence). The V gene lost 3 bases and the J gene lost 0 bases, with 15 bases spanning the gap. For the CDR3, the DNA is TGTGCCACCAGCAGCCAAAAGCTCAGGGGCTCTGGAAACACCATATATTTT. Amino acids: CATSSQKLRGSGNTIYF.

This chain uses TRBV6-6 with TRBJ1-1; a possible D gene is TRBD1 (5 bases). V lost 0 bases to trimming and J lost 4 bases, with 6 bases between them. This CDR3 is 13 amino acids long. Germline values: CDR1 MNHNY, CDR2 SVGAGI (reference sequence). CDR3 sequence: CASSYSGGTEAFF. CDR3 nucleotides: TGTGCCAGCAGTTACTCGGGGGGCACTGAAGCTTTCTTT.

The V call is TRBV7-6, the J call TRBJ2-1, with TRBD1 matching 9 bases. The trim removed 5 bases at V and 8 bases at J, leaving 10 bases unmatched. The CDR3 covers 15 residues. Germline values: CDR1 SGHVS, CDR2 FNYEAQ. In DNA form, the CDR3 reads TGTGCCAGCAGCCGAGCGGGACAGGGTGGCGATGAGCAGTTCTTC. Translating gives CASSRAGQGGDEQFF.

The chain is built from TRBV7-2 and TRBJ2-2; possible D gene TRBD2, 6 bases. The germline V and J ends were trimmed by 4 bases and 4 bases, with 19 bases remaining between them. The CDR3 runs to 17 residues. The germline gives CDR1 SGHTA, CDR2 FQGNSA. The CDR3 nucleotides are TGTGCCAGCAGCTCCCCGGTGGGGGGTATGATCACCGGGGAGCTGTTTTTT. Translating gives CASSSPVGGMITGELFF.

The chain uses TRBV30 and TRBJ2-6; D possibly corresponds to TRBD1 (6 bases). The V gene lost 5 bases and the J gene lost 0 bases, with 20 bases spanning the gap. Germline V gives CDR1 GTSNPN, CDR2 SVGIG (reference sequence). This CDR3 has 18 amino acids. The CDR3 coding sequence is TGTGCCTGGGGGCACCTCCTGACAGGCAGCTCTGGGGCCAACGTCCTGACTTTC. This translates into CAWGHLLTGSSGANVLTF.

V usage is TRBV18 and J usage is TRBJ1-2; 9 nucleotides line up with TRBD1. Germline V lookup: CDR1 KGHSH, CDR2 LQKENI. The V gene end was trimmed by 2 bases and the J gene end by 6 bases; junction bases not matched to a gene: 1. This CDR3 spans 13 amino acids. CDR3 sequence (DNA): TGTGCCAGCTCACCAACAGGGGGCAATGGCTACACCTTC. Its protein product is CASSPTGGNGYTF.

V usage is TRBV19 and J usage is TRBJ1-5; 7 nucleotides match TRBD1. The junction had 15 bases not matched to a gene; V was cut back by 7 bases and J by 6 bases. Germline CDR1 and CDR2: LNHDA and SQIVND (reference sequence). CDR3 size: 16 residues. For the CDR3, the DNA is TGTGCCAGTACCAGGAAAGGGTTGGCAGGGGGTCAGCCCCAGCATTTT. Translating gives CASTRKGLAGGQPQHF. Full variable domain (rest looked up from reference TRBV19 and TRBJ1-5): DGGITQSPKYLFRKEGQNVTLSCEQNLNHDAMYWYRQDPGQGLRLIYYSQIVNDFQKGDIAEGYSVSREKKESFPLTVTSAQKNPTAFYLCASTRKGLAGGQPQHFGDGTRLSIL.

The rearrangement links TRBV12-5 to TRBJ1-6; no reliable D call. Germline V gene lookup returns CDR1 LGHNT and CDR2 FRNRAP. The CDR3 loop spans 16 amino acids. Trimming stripped 0 bases from V and 4 bases from J, with 10 bases between. This CDR3 reads CASGLVFSLYNSPLHF. The CDR3 nucleotides are TGTGCTAGTGGTTTGGTATTTAGTCTATATAATTCACCCCTCCACTTT.

This chain connects TRBV3-1 (or the pseudogene TRBV3-2) to TRBJ1-2, with TRBD1 as a possible D gene (5 bases). Trimming left V 2 bases short and J 7 bases short, with 14 bases between. The CDR3 sequence is 14 residues long. The V gene's germline CDR1 is LGHDT and CDR2 YNNKEL (reference sequence). CDR3 loop: CASSQSDRSGGYTF. CDR3 nucleotides: TGTGCCAGCAGCCAAAGTGACAGATCGGGTGGCTACACCTTC.

This sequence joins TRBV5-6 and TRBJ2-1; perhaps TRBD1 as D (7 bases). The CDR3 is 15 amino acids. CDR1 and CDR2 (germline): SGHDT, YYEEEE. V lost 2 bases to trimming and J lost 5 bases, with 14 bases between them. Here the CDR3 DNA reads TGTGCCAGCAGCTTTGGTAGCAGGGGGGACAATGAGCAGTTCTTC. This codes for CASSFGSRGDNEQFF.

The rearrangement joins TRBV5-6 to TRBJ1-5, with 7 bases matching TRBD1. V lost 4 bases to trimming and J lost 7 bases; unmatched junction nucleotides: 8. The CDR3 totals 14 residues. The V gene's germline CDR1 is SGHDT and CDR2 YYEEEE. The CDR3: CASSKGQNLQPQHF. In DNA form, the CDR3 reads TGTGCCAGCAGCAAGGGACAGAATCTGCAGCCCCAGCATTTT. Full variable domain (missing parts from reference TRBV5-6 and TRBJ1-5): DAGVTQSPTHLIKTRGQQVTLRCSPKSGHDTVSWYQQALGQGPQFIFQYYEEEERQRGNFPDRFSGHQFPNYSSELNVNALLLGDSALYLCASSKGQNLQPQHFGDGTRLSIL.

The V call is TRBV7-8, the J call TRBJ1-3; perhaps TRBD1 as D (5 bases). Germline CDR1 and CDR2: SGHVS and FQNEAQ. Trimming stripped 2 bases from V and 0 bases from J, with 14 bases between. The length of the CDR3 is 17 residues. CDR3 nucleotides: TGTGCCAGCAGCTTACAGACAGCTCAGAGCTCTGGAAACACCATATATTTT. Amino acid sequence: CASSLQTAQSSGNTIYF.

The chain has TRBV2 and TRBJ2-1, with TRBD2 matching over 8 bases. Unmatched junction bases numbered 5, after V lost 0 bases and J lost 7 bases. The CDR3 length is 15 residues. Germline V gene lookup returns CDR1 SNHLY and CDR2 FYNNEI. The CDR3 spells CASSEARLATNEQFF. In DNA form, the CDR3 reads TGTGCCAGCAGTGAAGCTAGACTAGCGACAAATGAGCAGTTCTTC. Full variable domain (outside the CDR3, taken from reference TRBV2 and TRBJ2-1): EPEVTQTPSHQVTQMGQEVILRCVPISNHLYFYWYRQILGQKVEFLVSFYNNEISEKSEIFDDQFSVERPDGSNFTLKIRSTKLEDSAMYFCASSEARLATNEQFFGPGTRLTVL.

This sequence joins TRBV9 and TRBJ1-2; 8 nucleotides agree with TRBD1. The trim removed 4 bases at V and 13 bases at J, leaving 9 bases unmatched. CDR1 SGDLS and CDR2 YYNGEE come from the germline V gene. The CDR3 sequence is 12 residues long. The DNA for the CDR3 is TGTGCCAGCAGCCCTTGGGACAGGCCTCCCACCTTC. This translates into CASSPWDRPPTF.

The rearrangement joins TRBV15 to TRBJ1-1, with D perhaps TRBD1 (6 bases). V lost 0 bases and J lost 8, with 10 bases in between. Germline V gene data show CDR1 as LNHNV and CDR2 as YYDKDF (reference sequence). CDR3 size: 13 residues. The CDR3 is CATSRDVTGEAFF. The CDR3, as DNA: TGTGCCACCAGCAGAGATGTCACAGGGGAAGCTTTCTTT.

The rearrangement uses TRBV13 and TRBJ2-4; 9 bases are a match to TRBD1. Germline values: CDR1 PRHDT, CDR2 FYEKMQ (reference sequence). The CDR3 is made up of 14 amino acids. Trimming took 5 bases from V and 7 from J; bases not matched to a gene: 6. The CDR3 loop is CASSKGQGTNIQYF. DNA of the CDR3: TGTGCCAGCAGCAAGGGACAGGGAACGAACATTCAGTACTTC.

CDR3 DNA: TGTGCCAGCAGCCTAAGCGGGGGAGGCGAGCAGTACTTC. Translation gives CASSLSGGGEQYF. The J gene is TRBJ2-7, the V gene TRBV7-9, with 8 bases identical to TRBD2. Germline loops: CDR1 SEHNR, CDR2 FQNEAQ (reference sequence). The CDR3 spans 13 residues. Unmatched junction bases numbered 6, after V lost 5 bases and J lost 6 bases.

This clone was seen once. The V gene is TRBV7-2, the J gene TRBJ2-2; 7 nucleotides line up with TRBD1. This CDR3 is 16 amino acids long. The V gene end was trimmed by 0 bases and the J gene end by 1 base; junction bases not matched to a gene: 2. Germline V lookup: CDR1 SGHTA, CDR2 FQGNSA. This CDR3 is CASSLAQGVNTGELFF. CDR3 DNA: TGTGCCAGCAGCTTAGCCCAGGGGGTGAACACCGGGGAGCTGTTTTTT.

The chain's CDR3 is CASSETRRNEKLFF. DNA for the CDR3: TGTGCCAGTAGTGAGACCCGGCGGAATGAAAAACTGTTTTTT. The chain uses TRBV19 and TRBJ1-4; the D is unclear. With 5 bases removed from V and 5 bases from J, the gap between germline ends came to 12 bases. This CDR3 comprises 14 residues. CDR1 and CDR2 from the germline V gene are LNHDA and SQIVND (reference sequence).